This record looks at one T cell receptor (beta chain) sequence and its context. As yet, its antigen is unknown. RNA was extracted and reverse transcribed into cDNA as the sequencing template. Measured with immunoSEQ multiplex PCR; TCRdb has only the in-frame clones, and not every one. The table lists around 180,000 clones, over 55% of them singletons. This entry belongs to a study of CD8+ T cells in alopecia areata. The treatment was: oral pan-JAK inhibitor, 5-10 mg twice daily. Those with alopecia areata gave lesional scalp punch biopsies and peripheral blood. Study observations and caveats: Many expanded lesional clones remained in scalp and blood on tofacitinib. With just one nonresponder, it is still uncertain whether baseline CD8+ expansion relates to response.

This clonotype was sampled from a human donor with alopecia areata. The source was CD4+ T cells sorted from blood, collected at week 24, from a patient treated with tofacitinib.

In DNA form, the CDR3 reads TGTGCCTGGACCCTAGACTACAATGAGCAGTTCTTC. Amino acid sequence: CAWTLDYNEQFF. The gene calls are TRBV30 and TRBJ2-1, with D unresolved. Germline V gene lookup returns CDR1 GTSNPN and CDR2 SVGIG (reference sequence). The length of the CDR3 is 12 residues. V lost 4 bases and J lost 3, with 7 bases in between.